A selection of T cell receptor beta chains follows, all from one sample in a study of identical twins. MiXCR, applied by TCRdb to the 5' RACE reads, yields one record per CDR3 protein. The profile shows roughly 1,500,000 distinct CDR3 sequences, about 32% of them singletons. Sequences were obtained from cord blood. These receptors originate from a newborn girl in good health. Both conserved end residues are trimmed from each CDR3.

v_call	cdr3_aa
TRBV20-1	SARFLAGGAKNIQY
TRBV5-1	ASSDKLIRSPANEQY
TRBV10-3	AISEAHRVYGYT
TRBV2	ASRGLAGSNEQF
TRBV27	ASSPLAGGAYNEQF
TRBV2	ASSGVLAGAPTSTDTQY
TRBV6-5	ASSYSGTSWYNEQF
TRBV20-1	SARDSFYEQY
TRBV20-1	SAFRRLLGLQPNSPLH
TRBV29-1	SPIAGVSNEQF
TRBV28	ASSFRVIAGDNEQF
TRBV7-2	ASSLVGGQGYEGYGYT
TRBV5-4	ASSTEFLNNEQY